Listed here is a single T cell receptor (beta chain). Its antigen is still unknown. This table comes from immunoSEQ multiplex PCR, and its TCRdb copy is limited to in-frame clones, with some not included. The table records some 25,000 clones, roughly nine tenths of them present only once. Deletions cut 10 bases from V and 7 bases from J, with 14 bases between. The CDR3 is 12 amino acids. Germline CDR1 and CDR2: LNHDA and SQIVND (reference sequence). This entry is derived from a study of lymphopenia after photon versus proton radiotherapy. Study outcomes and limitations: Proton therapy kept repertoires fairly stable, unlike photons, which gained effector/memory cells.

The TCR comes from a woman aged 50 to 60 with cholangiocarcinoma. The gene calls are TRBV19 and TRBJ1-5; unclear D gene. Sequences were derived from peripheral blood, sampled from a patient treated with photon-based radiotherapy. CDR3 protein: CATLGRVQPQHF. The CDR3 DNA reads as TGTGCCACTTTAGGCCGGGTCCAGCCCCAGCATTTT.